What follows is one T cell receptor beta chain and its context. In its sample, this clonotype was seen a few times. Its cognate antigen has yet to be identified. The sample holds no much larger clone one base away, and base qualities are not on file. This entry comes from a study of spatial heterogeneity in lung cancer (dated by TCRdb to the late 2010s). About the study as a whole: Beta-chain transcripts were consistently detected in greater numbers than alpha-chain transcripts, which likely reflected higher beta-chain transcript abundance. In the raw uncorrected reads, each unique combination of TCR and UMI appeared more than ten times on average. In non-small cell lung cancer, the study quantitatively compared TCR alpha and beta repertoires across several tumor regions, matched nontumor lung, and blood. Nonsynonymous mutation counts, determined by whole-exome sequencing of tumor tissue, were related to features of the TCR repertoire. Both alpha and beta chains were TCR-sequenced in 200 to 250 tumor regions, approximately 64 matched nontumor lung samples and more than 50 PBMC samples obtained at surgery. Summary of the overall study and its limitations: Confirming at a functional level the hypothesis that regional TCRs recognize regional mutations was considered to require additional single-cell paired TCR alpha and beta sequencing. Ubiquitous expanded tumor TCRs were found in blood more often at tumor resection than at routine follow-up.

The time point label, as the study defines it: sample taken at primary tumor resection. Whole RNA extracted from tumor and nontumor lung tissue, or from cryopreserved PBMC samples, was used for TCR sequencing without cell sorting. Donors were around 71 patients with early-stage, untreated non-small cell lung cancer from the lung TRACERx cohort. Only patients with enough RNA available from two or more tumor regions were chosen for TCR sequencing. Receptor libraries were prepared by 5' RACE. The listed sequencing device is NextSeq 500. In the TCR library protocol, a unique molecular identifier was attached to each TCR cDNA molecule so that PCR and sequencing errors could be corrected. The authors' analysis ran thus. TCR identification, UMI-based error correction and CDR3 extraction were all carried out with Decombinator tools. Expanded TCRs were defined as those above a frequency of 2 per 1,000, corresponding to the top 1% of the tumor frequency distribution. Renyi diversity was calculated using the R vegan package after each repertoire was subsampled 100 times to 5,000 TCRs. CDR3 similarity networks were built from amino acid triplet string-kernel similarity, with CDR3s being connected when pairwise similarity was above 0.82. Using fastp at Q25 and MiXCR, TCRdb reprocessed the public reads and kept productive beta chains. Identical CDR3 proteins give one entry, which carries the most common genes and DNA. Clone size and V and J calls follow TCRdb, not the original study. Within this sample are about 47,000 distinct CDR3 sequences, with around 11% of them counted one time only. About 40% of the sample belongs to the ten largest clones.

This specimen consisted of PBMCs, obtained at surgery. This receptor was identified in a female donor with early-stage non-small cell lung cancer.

The CDR3 region reads CASSLNAASPLHF. The DNA sequence is as follows: TGTGCCAGCAGTTTAAACGCCGCTTCACCCCTCCACTTT. The chain couples TRBV12-3 or TRBV12-4 to TRBJ1-6, with no reliable assignment of the D segment. The CDR3 has 13 amino acids, counting the end cysteine and phenylalanine. Only CDR3 DNA remains: 39 bases, in frame from the first base. V was cut back by 2 bases and J by 9 bases, leaving a gap of 8 bases between them.